There are many counts of the clone carrying this TCR beta chain. The CDR3 has 13 amino acids. Germline loops: CDR1 MNHEY, CDR2 SVGEGT. V lost 7 bases and J lost 7, with 14 bases in between. From RNA, the CDR3 regions of TCR beta chains were amplified and sequenced. An opening RT-PCR round employed HTBI primers and preceded a second-round multiplex PCR. TCRdb redid the calling of the multiplex PCR reads with MiXCR, one entry per CDR3 protein. The sample consists of approximately 500,000 distinct CDR3 sequences, 14% of them appearing once. The record originates from a study of Graves' ophthalmopathy and Graves' hyperthyroidism.

The sample comprised blood. The rearrangement links TRBV6-2 or TRBV6-3 to TRBJ1-5, with D perhaps TRBD1 (6 bases). This TCR came from a woman aged 25-40 years with Graves' ophthalmopathy. The CDR3 loop reads CASTDSEVQPQHF. Here the CDR3 DNA reads TGTGCCAGCACGGACAGTGAGGTACAGCCCCAGCATTTT.